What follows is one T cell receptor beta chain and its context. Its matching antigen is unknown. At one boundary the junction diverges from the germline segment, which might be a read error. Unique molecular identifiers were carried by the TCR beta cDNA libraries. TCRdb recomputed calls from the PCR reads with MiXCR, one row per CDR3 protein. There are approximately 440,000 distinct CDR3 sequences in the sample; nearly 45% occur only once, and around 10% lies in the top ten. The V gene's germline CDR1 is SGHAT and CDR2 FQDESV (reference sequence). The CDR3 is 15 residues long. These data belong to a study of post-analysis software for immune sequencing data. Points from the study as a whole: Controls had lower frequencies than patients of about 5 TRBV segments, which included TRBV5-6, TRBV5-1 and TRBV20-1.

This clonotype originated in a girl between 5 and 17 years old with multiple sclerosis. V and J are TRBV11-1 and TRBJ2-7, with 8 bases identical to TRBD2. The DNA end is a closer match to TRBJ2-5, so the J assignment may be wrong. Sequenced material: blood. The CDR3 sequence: CATSFAAGGLETQYF. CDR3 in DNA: TGTGCCACCAGCTTTGCGGCGGGAGGACTGGAGACCCAGTACTTC.